This TCR beta chain is drawn from a study of blood T cell repertoires in COVID-19. The germline V gene encodes CDR1 SGHTA and CDR2 FQGNSA. This CDR3 is built from 14 residues. V shed 1 base and J shed 2 bases, with 8 bases lying between them. Enrolled through a virtual design, the participants were between roughly 18 and 95 years of age and came from some 26 US areas. Each recovered donor of Cohort 3 presented with two negative PCRs, clearance, or symptom resolution. Measured with immunoSEQ multiplex PCR; TCRdb has only the in-frame clones, and not every one. The sample carries about 200,000 clones, about four fifths recorded once.

The genes are TRBV7-2 and TRBJ2-5, with D perhaps matching TRBD1 (6 bases). The sequence was collected from a man in his forties or fifties who had recovered from COVID-19. Sequenced sample: PBMCs or T cells enriched from blood (not recorded which). The CDR3: CASSLGQAQETQYF. As DNA, the CDR3 is TGTGCCAGCAGCTTAGGACAGGCGCAAGAGACCCAGTACTTC.